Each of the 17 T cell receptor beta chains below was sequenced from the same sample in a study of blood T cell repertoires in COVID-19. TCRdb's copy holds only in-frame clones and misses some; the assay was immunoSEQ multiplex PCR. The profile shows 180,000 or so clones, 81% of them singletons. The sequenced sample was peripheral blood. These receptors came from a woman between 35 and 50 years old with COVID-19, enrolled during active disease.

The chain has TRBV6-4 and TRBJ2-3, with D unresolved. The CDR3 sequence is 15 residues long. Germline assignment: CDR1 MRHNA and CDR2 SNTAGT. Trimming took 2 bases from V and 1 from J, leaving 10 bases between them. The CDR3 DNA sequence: TGTGCCAGCAGTGACAGCGACGGTGGCACAGATACGCAGTATTTT. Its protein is CASSDSDGGTDTQYF.

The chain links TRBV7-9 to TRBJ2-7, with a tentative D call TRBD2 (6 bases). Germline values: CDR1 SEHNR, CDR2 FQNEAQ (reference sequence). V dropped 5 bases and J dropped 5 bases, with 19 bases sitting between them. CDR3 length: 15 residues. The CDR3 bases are TGTGCCAGCAGCCAAAGACTAGGAGCGAGGAACGAGCAGTACTTC. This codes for CASSQRLGARNEQYF.

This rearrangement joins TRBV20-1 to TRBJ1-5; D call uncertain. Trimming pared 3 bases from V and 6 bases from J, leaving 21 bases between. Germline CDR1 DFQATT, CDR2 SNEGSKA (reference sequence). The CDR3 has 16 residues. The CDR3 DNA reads TGCAGTGCTAGTCGCGGAGGCCCACTATCAGGTCAGCCCCAGCATTTT. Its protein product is CSASRGGPLSGQPQHF.

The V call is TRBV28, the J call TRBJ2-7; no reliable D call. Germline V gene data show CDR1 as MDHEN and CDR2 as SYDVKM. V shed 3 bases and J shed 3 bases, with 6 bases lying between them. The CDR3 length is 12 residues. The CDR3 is CASSFTYYEQYF. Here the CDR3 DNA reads TGTGCCAGCAGTTTTACATACTACGAGCAGTACTTC.

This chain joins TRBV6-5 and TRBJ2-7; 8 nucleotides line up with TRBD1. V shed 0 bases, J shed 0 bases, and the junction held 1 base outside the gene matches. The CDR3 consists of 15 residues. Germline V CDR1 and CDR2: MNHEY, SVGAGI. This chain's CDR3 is CASSYSGTGSYEQYF. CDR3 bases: TGTGCCAGCAGTTACTCCGGGACAGGCTCCTACGAGCAGTACTTC.

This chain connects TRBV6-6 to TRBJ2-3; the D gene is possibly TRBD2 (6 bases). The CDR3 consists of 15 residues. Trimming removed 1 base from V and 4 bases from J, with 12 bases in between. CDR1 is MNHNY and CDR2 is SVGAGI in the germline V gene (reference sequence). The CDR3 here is CASSYFLGGADTQYF. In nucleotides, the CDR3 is TGTGCCAGCAGTTACTTTCTAGGAGGGGCAGATACGCAGTATTTT.

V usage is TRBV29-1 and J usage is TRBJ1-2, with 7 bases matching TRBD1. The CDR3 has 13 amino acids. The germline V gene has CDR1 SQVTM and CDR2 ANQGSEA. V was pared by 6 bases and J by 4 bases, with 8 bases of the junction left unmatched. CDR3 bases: TGCAGCGTCGACTTGGGACAGTTCTATGGCTACACCTTC. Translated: CSVDLGQFYGYTF. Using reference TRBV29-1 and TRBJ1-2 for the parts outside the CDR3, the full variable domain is SAVISQKPSRDICQRGTSLTIQCQVDSQVTMMFWYRQQPGQSLTLIATANQGSEATYESGFVIDKFPISRPNLTFSTLTVSNMSPEDSSIYLCSVDLGQFYGYTFGSGTRLTVV.

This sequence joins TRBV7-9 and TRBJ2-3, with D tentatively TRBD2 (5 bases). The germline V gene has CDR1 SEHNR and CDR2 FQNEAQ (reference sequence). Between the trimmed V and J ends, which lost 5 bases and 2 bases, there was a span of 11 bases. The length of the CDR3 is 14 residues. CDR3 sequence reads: CASSGERNTDTQYF. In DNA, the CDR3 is TGTGCCAGCAGCGGGGAGCGGAACACAGATACGCAGTATTTT.

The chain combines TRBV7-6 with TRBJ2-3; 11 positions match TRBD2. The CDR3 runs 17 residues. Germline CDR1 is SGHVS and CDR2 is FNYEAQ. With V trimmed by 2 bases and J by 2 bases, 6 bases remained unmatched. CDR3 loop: CASSLPIAGGNTDTQYF. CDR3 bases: TGTGCCAGCAGCTTACCCATAGCGGGGGGGAACACAGATACGCAGTATTTT.

The CDR3 coding sequence is TGTGCCAGCAGTTACTCCGACAGACATAATTCACCCCTCCACTTT. This sequence encodes CASSYSDRHNSPLHF. This rearrangement joins TRBV6-5 to TRBJ1-6; D possibly corresponds to TRBD1 (5 bases). Germline-derived CDR1 and CDR2 are MNHEY and SVGAGI. V was clipped by 0 bases and J by 5 bases, with 8 bases between them. This CDR3 is 15 amino acids long.

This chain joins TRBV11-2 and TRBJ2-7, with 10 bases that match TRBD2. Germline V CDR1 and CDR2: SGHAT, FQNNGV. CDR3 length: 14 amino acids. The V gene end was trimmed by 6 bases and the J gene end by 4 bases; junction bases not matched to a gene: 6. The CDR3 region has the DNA TGTGCCAGCAGGTCTAGCGGGAGAGGGTACGAGCAGTACTTC. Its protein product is CASRSSGRGYEQYF.

Written as DNA, the CDR3 is TGTGCCATCAGTGGGACTAGCGGAACCACAGATACGCAGTATTTT. This codes for CAISGTSGTTDTQYF. The chain combines TRBV10-3 with TRBJ2-3, with 10 positions matching TRBD2. This CDR3 spans 15 amino acids. Germline V gene data show CDR1 as ENHRY and CDR2 as SYGVKD. Trimming at V came to 4 bases and at J to 2 bases, leaving 3 bases not matched to a gene.

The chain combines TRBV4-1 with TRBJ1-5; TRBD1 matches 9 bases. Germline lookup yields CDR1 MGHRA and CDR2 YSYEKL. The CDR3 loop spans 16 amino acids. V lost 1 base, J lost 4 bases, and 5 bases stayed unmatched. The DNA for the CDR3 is TGCGCCAGCAGCCAAGTAGCCGGGACAGGGAATCAGCCCCAGCATTTT. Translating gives CASSQVAGTGNQPQHF.

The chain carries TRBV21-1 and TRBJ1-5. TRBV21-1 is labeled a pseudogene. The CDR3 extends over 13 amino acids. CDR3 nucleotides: TGTGCCAGCAGCAAAGTCGGGAATCAGCCCCAGCATTTT. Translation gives CASSKVGNQPQHF.

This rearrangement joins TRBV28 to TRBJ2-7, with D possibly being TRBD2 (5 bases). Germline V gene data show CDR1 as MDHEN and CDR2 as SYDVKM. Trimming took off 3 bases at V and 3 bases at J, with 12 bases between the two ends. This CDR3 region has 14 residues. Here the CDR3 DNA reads TGTGCCAGCAGTTTGTCTGGGAGCCTCTACGAGCAGTACTTC. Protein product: CASSLSGSLYEQYF. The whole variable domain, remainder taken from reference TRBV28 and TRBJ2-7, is DVKVTQSSRYLVKRTGEKVFLECVQDMDHENMFWYRQDPGLGLRLIYFSYDVKMKEKGDIPEGYSVSREKKERFSLILESASTNQTSMYLCASSLSGSLYEQYFGPGTRLTVT.

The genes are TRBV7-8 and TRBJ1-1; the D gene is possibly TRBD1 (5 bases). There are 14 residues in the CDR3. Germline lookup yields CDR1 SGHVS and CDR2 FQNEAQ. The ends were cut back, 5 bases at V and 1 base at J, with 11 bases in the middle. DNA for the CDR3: TGTGCCAGCAGCCCTCCTACAGGGAACACTGAAGCTTTCTTT. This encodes CASSPPTGNTEAFF.

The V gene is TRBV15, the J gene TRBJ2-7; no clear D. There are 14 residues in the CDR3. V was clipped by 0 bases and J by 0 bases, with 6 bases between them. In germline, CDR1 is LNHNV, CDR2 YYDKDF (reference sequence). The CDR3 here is CATSRDTYSYEQYV. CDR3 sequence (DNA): TGTGCCACCAGCAGAGACACCTACTCCTACGAGCAGTACGTC.